The present TCR beta chain was sequenced within a study of cytomegalovirus exposure and HLA in healthy donors. Findings of the study overall: Later on, an analysis tied roughly 17,000 TCR beta sequences to HLA alleles at 0.05 false discovery rate. For most TCR sequences rarity was the rule, although some public TCRs occurred in many donors. Presence/absence analyses assumed roughly uniform sequencing depth across donors, which may not hold.

Trimming removed 0 bases from V and 14 bases from J, with 14 bases in between. Germline V lookup: CDR1 SGHNT, CDR2 YYREEE (reference sequence). The CDR3 contains 13 residues. Details on this clone: Its antigen is unknown.

Each donor was healthy, and each was a bone marrow donor. The primer mix had 60 Vbeta and 13 Jbeta primers. Sequenced by immunoSEQ multiplex PCR; TCRdb stores in-frame clones only, minus some. This sample yields some 180,000 clones, of which 82% are seen a single time; 1.5% to 1.7% belongs to the top ten. Source material: PBMCs. The J gene is TRBJ2-2, the V gene TRBV5-4; D is unclear. The clonotype was recovered from a middle-aged man in good health and CMV-seronegative. CDR3 sequence reads: CASSLAPLLGLFF. In DNA form, the CDR3 reads TGTGCCAGCAGCTTGGCACCTCTCCTGGGCCTGTTTTTT.